The present TCR beta chain was sequenced within a study of blood T cell repertoires in COVID-19. Turning to the study itself: Italy, Spain and the United States were the sources of the convalescent and acute COVID-19 samples.

The trim removed 3 bases at V and 7 bases at J, leaving 5 bases unmatched. The germline V gene encodes CDR1 LGHDT and CDR2 YNNKEL (reference sequence). This CDR3 region has 14 residues. Sequenced by immunoSEQ multiplex PCR; TCRdb stores in-frame clones only, minus some. The sample has about 250,000 clones; over 80% are singletons. The source material was peripheral blood. The chain employs TRBV3-1 (or the pseudogene TRBV3-2) and TRBJ2-1; the match to TRBD2 covers 8 bases. This receptor was obtained from a woman aged 60-75 years with active or convalescent COVID-19. The CDR3 coding sequence is TGTGCCAGCAGCCAGGCGGCTAGCGGGAATGAGCAGTTCTTC. It yields the protein CASSQAASGNEQFF.